Described below is a single T cell receptor (beta chain) sequence and its context. The entry originates in a study of shared clonotypes between healthy human individuals. TCRdb keeps only in-frame clones here, not all; method: immunoSEQ multiplex PCR. The sample carries nearly 1 million clones, about 80% recorded once. The sequenced sample consisted of memory CD4+ T cells sorted from blood. Subset in this sample: CD45RA-negative fraction. The receptor's source is a man younger than 30 in good health.

The DNA for the CDR3 is TGCAGCGTCACAGACAGGCCAGATGGTGGCTACACCTTC. It specifies CSVTDRPDGGYTF. This rearrangement joins TRBV29-1 to TRBJ1-2, with TRBD1 as a possible D gene (6 bases). CDR1 SQVTM and CDR2 ANQGSEA come from the germline V gene. This CDR3 contains 13 residues. V was pared by 6 bases and J by 7 bases, with 18 bases between.